These T cell receptor beta chains were read from a single sample in a study of blood T cell repertoires in COVID-19. Here immunoSEQ multiplex PCR was the method, and the copy in TCRdb shows in-frame clones only, minus some. There are about 350,000 clones in the sample; about 88% occur only once, and over 1% lies in the top ten. The sample was PBMCs or T cells enriched from blood (not recorded which). The receptor set was obtained from a young woman who had been exposed to COVID-19. The CDR3 runs from the conserved cysteine through the conserved F or W. A D gene is named only where the DNA matches it firmly. Part of the rows lack a size; the others show once, few, many or a class for expanded clones.

J gene: TRBJ2-7
V gene: TRBV19
D gene: .
CDR3 length: 14
clone size: .
CDR3 DNA: TGTGCCAGTAGTATCGGACAGACCTCCTACGAGCAGTACTTC
CDR3 protein: CASSIGQTSYEQYF

J gene: TRBJ2-7
V gene: TRBV5-1
D gene: .
CDR3 length: 16
clone size: .
CDR3 DNA: TGCGCCAGCAGCAAACTAGTTGGCGGGAAGGGATACGAGCAGTACTTC
CDR3 protein: CASSKLVGGKGYEQYF

J gene: TRBJ1-6
V gene: TRBV9
D gene: TRBD1
CDR3 length: 15
clone size: .
CDR3 DNA: TGTGCCAGCAGCGTAGAGGGGACAGGGTTTTCACCCCTCCACTTT
CDR3 protein: CASSVEGTGFSPLHF

J gene: TRBJ2-1
V gene: TRBV13
D gene: TRBD2
CDR3 length: 16
clone size: .
CDR3 DNA: TGTGCCAGCAGCCCCCCTCCGGGACTAGGGGGGGATGAGCAGTTCTTC
CDR3 protein: CASSPPPGLGGDEQFF

J gene: TRBJ2-5
V gene: TRBV28
D gene: .
CDR3 length: 14
clone size: .
CDR3 DNA: TGTGCCAGCAGTTCCCCCCGCATCCAGGAGACCCAGTACTTC
CDR3 protein: CASSSPRIQETQYF

J gene: TRBJ1-5
V gene: TRBV6-2/TRBV6-3
D gene: .
CDR3 length: 16
clone size: .
CDR3 DNA: TGTGCCAGCAGCCCTCATACACAGTATAGCAATCAGCCCCAGCATTTT
CDR3 protein: CASSPHTQYSNQPQHF

J gene: TRBJ2-7
V gene: TRBV3-1/TRBV3-2
D gene: .
CDR3 length: 14
clone size: .
CDR3 DNA: TGTGCCAGCAGCCAAGACCGGGTCTCTCGCGAGCAGTACTTC
CDR3 protein: CASSQDRVSREQYF

J gene: TRBJ1-1
V gene: TRBV28
D gene: TRBD1
CDR3 length: 15
clone size: .
CDR3 DNA: TGTGCCAGCAGTTTATCGACAGGGGTGGGCACTGAAGCTTTCTTT
CDR3 protein: CASSLSTGVGTEAFF

J gene: TRBJ1-6
V gene: TRBV3-1/TRBV3-2
D gene: .
CDR3 length: 16
clone size: few
CDR3 DNA: TGTGCCAGCAGCCAAGTCAAACAGACCTATAATTCACCCCTCCACTTT
CDR3 protein: CASSQVKQTYNSPLHF

J gene: TRBJ2-7
V gene: TRBV5-4
D gene: .
CDR3 length: 15
clone size: .
CDR3 DNA: TGTGCCAGCAGCTTGTTAGCGGCCGGAACCTACGAGCAGTACTTC
CDR3 protein: CASSLLAAGTYEQYF

J gene: TRBJ2-7
V gene: TRBV29-1
D gene: .
CDR3 length: 13
clone size: .
CDR3 DNA: TGCAGCGCCCAACCGGGACTTAACTACGAGCAGTACTTC
CDR3 protein: CSAQPGLNYEQYF

J gene: TRBJ2-2
V gene: TRBV29-1
D gene: TRBD2
CDR3 length: 15
clone size: once
CDR3 DNA: TGCAGCGTTTGGGCTAGCGGGGTGAACACCGGGGAGCTGTTTTTT
CDR3 protein: CSVWASGVNTGELFF

J gene: TRBJ2-6
V gene: TRBV7-9
D gene: TRBD1
CDR3 length: 17
clone size: .
CDR3 DNA: TGTGCCAGCAGGCCCGGGACAGGCCTCTCTGGGGCCAACGTCCTGACTTTC
CDR3 protein: CASRPGTGLSGANVLTF

J gene: TRBJ2-1
V gene: TRBV5-5
D gene: TRBD2
CDR3 length: 15
clone size: .
CDR3 DNA: TGTGCCAGCAGCTTGCAACTAGCGGGAGGGCATGAGCAGTTCTTC
CDR3 protein: CASSLQLAGGHEQFF

J gene: TRBJ2-1
V gene: TRBV6-1
D gene: TRBD2
CDR3 length: 16
clone size: .
CDR3 DNA: TGTGCCAGCAGTGAATCCGGGCGGGAGTGGCACAATGAGCAGTTCTTC
CDR3 protein: CASSESGREWHNEQFF

J gene: TRBJ2-2
V gene: TRBV6-4
D gene: .
CDR3 length: 16
clone size: .
CDR3 DNA: TGTGCCAGCAGTGAAGGGGCTCTCGTGAACACCGGGGAGCTGTTTTTT
CDR3 protein: CASSEGALVNTGELFF

J gene: TRBJ1-2
V gene: TRBV29-1
D gene: TRBD1
CDR3 length: 16
clone size: .
CDR3 DNA: TGCAGCGTTTATGGGACGACAGGGATCGCTAACTATGGCTACACCTTC
CDR3 protein: CSVYGTTGIANYGYTF

J gene: TRBJ2-1
V gene: TRBV12-3/TRBV12-4
D gene: .
CDR3 length: 11
clone size: .
CDR3 DNA: TGTGCCAGCAGACAGGGAATTGAGCAGTTCTTC
CDR3 protein: CASRQGIEQFF

J gene: TRBJ1-5
V gene: TRBV4-1
D gene: .
CDR3 length: 15
clone size: .
CDR3 DNA: TGCGCCAGCAGCCCGGAAAGCAGAGAGGGTCAGCCCCAGCATTTT
CDR3 protein: CASSPESREGQPQHF

J gene: TRBJ1-1
V gene: TRBV21-1
D gene: .
CDR3 length: 17
clone size: .
CDR3 DNA: TGTGCCAGCAGCAAAGCCCCCAGGACAGCAAAGAACACTGAAGCTTTCTTT
CDR3 protein: CASSKAPRTAKNTEAFF

J gene: TRBJ2-1
V gene: TRBV5-1
D gene: TRBD2
CDR3 length: 16
clone size: .
CDR3 DNA: TGCGCCAGCAGCTTGGGGGGACTAGATCGGTACAATGAGCAGTTCTTC
CDR3 protein: CASSLGGLDRYNEQFF

J gene: TRBJ2-5
V gene: TRBV28
D gene: .
CDR3 length: 11
clone size: .
CDR3 DNA: TGTGCCAGCAGTCCCGGAGAGACCCAGTACTTC
CDR3 protein: CASSPGETQYF

J gene: TRBJ2-3
V gene: TRBV9
D gene: TRBD2
CDR3 length: 18
clone size: .
CDR3 DNA: TGTGCCAGCAGCGACGCATTAGCGGGACAAAGTTTCACAGATACGCAGTATTTT
CDR3 protein: CASSDALAGQSFTDTQYF

J gene: TRBJ2-1
V gene: TRBV5-6
D gene: .
CDR3 length: 16
clone size: .
CDR3 DNA: TGTGCCAGCAGCTCCCCCTACAGGAGCTCCTACAATGAGCAGTTCTTC
CDR3 protein: CASSSPYRSSYNEQFF

J gene: TRBJ1-5
V gene: TRBV27
D gene: .
CDR3 length: 10
clone size: .
CDR3 DNA: TGTGCCGTCCCGGGGCAGCCCCAGCATTTT
CDR3 protein: CAVPGQPQHF

J gene: TRBJ2-5
V gene: TRBV5-1
D gene: .
CDR3 length: 14
clone size: .
CDR3 DNA: TGCGCCAGCAGCCTTGGACAGAGGCAAGAGACCCAGTACTTC
CDR3 protein: CASSLGQRQETQYF

J gene: TRBJ2-1
V gene: TRBV28
D gene: TRBD2
CDR3 length: 15
clone size: .
CDR3 DNA: TGTGCCAGCAGTCCGACTAGCGGGTCCTACAATGAGCAGTTCTTC
CDR3 protein: CASSPTSGSYNEQFF

J gene: TRBJ2-7
V gene: TRBV5-1
D gene: .
CDR3 length: 15
clone size: .
CDR3 DNA: TGCGCCAGCAGCTTAAGTGCAGGGCGCTCCTACGAGCAGTACTTC
CDR3 protein: CASSLSAGRSYEQYF

J gene: TRBJ2-1
V gene: TRBV11-2
D gene: TRBD1
CDR3 length: 13
clone size: .
CDR3 DNA: TGTGCCAGCAGCACACAGGGGGACAATGAGCAGTTCTTC
CDR3 protein: CASSTQGDNEQFF

J gene: TRBJ2-1
V gene: TRBV20-1
D gene: TRBD2
CDR3 length: 14
clone size: .
CDR3 DNA: TGCAGTGCTAGTCGGCGGGAGGTGTATTTTGAGCAGTTCTTC
CDR3 protein: CSASRREVYFEQFF

J gene: TRBJ2-1
V gene: TRBV9
D gene: .
CDR3 length: 13
clone size: .
CDR3 DNA: TGTGCCAGCAGCGTTGGGCTGTTCAATGAGCAGTTCTTC
CDR3 protein: CASSVGLFNEQFF

J gene: TRBJ1-4
V gene: TRBV6-1
D gene: .
CDR3 length: 15
clone size: .
CDR3 DNA: TGTGCCAGCAGTGATTATTTCGCAACTAATGAAAAACTGTTTTTT
CDR3 protein: CASSDYFATNEKLFF

J gene: TRBJ2-4
V gene: TRBV7-8
D gene: .
CDR3 length: 15
clone size: .
CDR3 DNA: TGTGCCAGCAGCCCCACCGGGACACCCCTAAACATTCAGTACTTC
CDR3 protein: CASSPTGTPLNIQYF

J gene: TRBJ2-3
V gene: TRBV2
D gene: .
CDR3 length: 14
clone size: .
CDR3 DNA: TGTGCCAGCAGTGAAGGACTAGTCGGTGATACGCAGTATTTT
CDR3 protein: CASSEGLVGDTQYF

J gene: TRBJ1-3
V gene: TRBV30
D gene: TRBD1
CDR3 length: 15
clone size: .
CDR3 DNA: TGTGCCTGGAGCCTAATCACAGGGGCATGGAACACCATATATTTT
CDR3 protein: CAWSLITGAWNTIYF

J gene: TRBJ1-2
V gene: TRBV4-2
D gene: .
CDR3 length: 16
clone size: .
CDR3 DNA: TGTGCCAGCAGCCAAGCGAGCGCACAGGTTGCCCATGGCTACACCTTC
CDR3 protein: CASSQASAQVAHGYTF

J gene: TRBJ2-1
V gene: TRBV12-5
D gene: TRBD2
CDR3 length: 16
clone size: .
CDR3 DNA: TGTGCTAGTGGTTTGGTAGCGGGAGGGGGCAGGAATGAGCAGTTCTTC
CDR3 protein: CASGLVAGGGRNEQFF

J gene: TRBJ2-1
V gene: TRBV6-5
D gene: TRBD1
CDR3 length: 16
clone size: .
CDR3 DNA: TGTGCCAGCAGTTACACCGGGACAGGGGTGCACAATGAGCAGTTCTTC
CDR3 protein: CASSYTGTGVHNEQFF

J gene: TRBJ1-3
V gene: TRBV6-5
D gene: .
CDR3 length: 13
clone size: .
CDR3 DNA: TGTGCCACCAGGGAGGGATCTGGAAACACCATATATTTT
CDR3 protein: CATREGSGNTIYF

J gene: TRBJ2-3
V gene: TRBV11-3
D gene: TRBD2
CDR3 length: 19
clone size: .
CDR3 DNA: TGTGCCAGCAGCTTAGTAGGGTGGCTGACTAGCGGGAGCACAGATACGCAGTATTTT
CDR3 protein: CASSLVGWLTSGSTDTQYF

J gene: TRBJ1-5
V gene: TRBV21-1
D gene: .
CDR3 length: 16
clone size: .
CDR3 DNA: TGTGCCAGCAGCAAAGAACGACAGGTACCCAATCAGCCCCAGCATTTT
CDR3 protein: CASSKERQVPNQPQHF

J gene: TRBJ2-7
V gene: TRBV5-1
D gene: TRBD1
CDR3 length: 15
clone size: few
CDR3 DNA: TGCGCCAGCAGCAGAACAGGGGATGGGACCTACGAGCAGTACTTC
CDR3 protein: CASSRTGDGTYEQYF

J gene: TRBJ1-6
V gene: TRBV5-1
D gene: TRBD1
CDR3 length: 16
clone size: .
CDR3 DNA: TGCGCCAGCAGCCCCACCCAGGCAGGGGACAGTTCACCCCTCCACTTT
CDR3 protein: CASSPTQAGDSSPLHF

J gene: TRBJ2-7
V gene: TRBV14
D gene: .
CDR3 length: 16
clone size: .
CDR3 DNA: TGTGCCAGCAGCCAAGATCGGGGAGGAGCCTCCTACGAGCAGTACTTC
CDR3 protein: CASSQDRGGASYEQYF

J gene: TRBJ1-3
V gene: TRBV28
D gene: .
CDR3 length: 13
clone size: .
CDR3 DNA: TGTGCCAGCATGAAGGGGCAAGGGGACACCATATATTTT
CDR3 protein: CASMKGQGDTIYF

J gene: TRBJ2-2
V gene: TRBV28
D gene: .
CDR3 length: 13
clone size: .
CDR3 DNA: TGTGCCAGCAGAACTCAGGTTTCGCGGGAGCTGTTTTTT
CDR3 protein: CASRTQVSRELFF